Presented here are 29 T cell receptor beta chains from one specimen sequenced in a study of blood T cell repertoires in COVID-19 (dated by TCRdb to 2020 to 2022). Preparation of the library involved the immunoSEQ multiplex PCR assay. Here the immuneACCESS table is served through TCRdb, limited to in-frame sequences with V and J called. Missing clones are a known gap in these copies; in checked studies unresolved V genes cover under half, and the rest lacks a known reason. This sample holds 300,000 to 350,000 clones; almost 90% were observed only once. The top ten clonotypes cover about 6.7% of the sample. Sequenced input: peripheral blood. These receptors were taken from a woman in her 70s with COVID-19, enrolled during active disease.

V usage is TRBV6-5 and J usage is TRBJ1-2; 10 nucleotides match TRBD1. CDR3 length equals 15 residues. Germline trimming cut 1 base from V and 8 bases from J; bases unmatched to any gene: 7. Germline lookup yields CDR1 MNHEY and CDR2 SVGAGI. CDR3 amino acids: CASSYYDRGHKGYTF. DNA for the CDR3: TGTGCCAGCAGTTACTATGACAGGGGGCATAAGGGCTACACCTTC.

V gene TRBV12-5 combines with J gene TRBJ2-1; perhaps TRBD2 as D (5 bases). Trimming cost V 0 bases and J 0 bases, with 24 bases left between them. Germline V CDR1 and CDR2: LGHNT, FRNRAP. The CDR3 has 21 amino acids. CDR3 in DNA: TGTGCTAGTGGTTTGGTACAAGACGGGCGGCTAGCTATGAGCTCCTACAATGAGCAGTTCTTC. Translation gives CASGLVQDGRLAMSSYNEQFF.

CDR3 loop: CASSSTGGSQPQHF. The CDR3 DNA reads as TGTGCCAGCAGCTCCACAGGGGGCAGTCAGCCCCAGCATTTT. V is TRBV7-2 and J is TRBJ1-5; TRBD1 agrees at 9 bases. CDR1 is SGHTA, CDR2 FQGNSA, per germline. J lost 6 bases, V lost 4 bases, and 4 bases had no gene match. The CDR3 is 14 residues long.

This rearrangement joins TRBV6-2 or TRBV6-3 to TRBJ1-1, with 7 bases lining up with TRBD1. With 5 bases clipped from V and 1 base from J, the junction kept 4 bases outside the gene matches. CDR3 length: 14 residues. Germline V CDR1 and CDR2: MNHEY, SVGEGT. Here the CDR3 DNA reads TGTGCCAGCAGTACCAGACAGGGGAACACTGAAGCTTTCTTT. The encoded protein is CASSTRQGNTEAFF.

This clone was seen only a few times. The chain combines TRBV9 with TRBJ1-2; TRBD1 matches 7 bases. CDR3 size: 14 residues. Germline CDR1 SGDLS, CDR2 YYNGEE. Germline trimming cut 0 bases from V and 11 bases from J; bases unmatched to any gene: 10. CDR3 bases: TGTGCCAGCAGCGTAGAAGCGACAGGGAGGTTTTACACCTTC. This codes for CASSVEATGRFYTF.

This clone is a singleton in its sample. The chain employs TRBV2 and TRBJ1-1; D may be TRBD1 (5 bases). This CDR3 is 14 amino acids long. The germline V and J ends were trimmed by 8 bases and 9 bases, with 22 bases remaining between them. Germline CDR1 SNHLY, CDR2 FYNNEI. CDR3 bases: TGTGCCAGCGGTGGGGCCACTGAAGCTTTCAAAGCTTTCTTT. Translation gives CASGGATEAFKAFF.

This clone was found once. The CDR3 nucleotides read TGTGCCAGCAGCCGACAGGACGGGGAGCTGTTTTTT. Protein product: CASSRQDGELFF. The chain is built from TRBV7-9 and TRBJ2-2, with D tentatively TRBD1 (6 bases). Germline-derived CDR1 and CDR2 are SEHNR and FQNEAQ (reference sequence). The CDR3 totals 12 residues. V was shortened by 5 bases and J by 7 bases, with 8 bases between the two germline ends. The complete variable domain, with remaining parts taken from reference TRBV7-9 and TRBJ2-2, reads DTGVSQNPRHKITKRGQNVTFRCDPISEHNRLYWYRQTLGQGPEFLTYFQNEAQLEKSRLLSDRFSAERPKGSFSTLEIQRTEQGDSAMYLCASSRQDGELFFGEGSRLTVL.

This chain uses TRBV2 with TRBJ2-5, with TRBD1 identical over 10 bases. V lost 5 bases, J lost 4 bases, and 7 bases stayed unmatched. The CDR3 extends over 15 amino acids. Germline values: CDR1 SNHLY, CDR2 FYNNEI. CDR3 in DNA: TGTGCCAGCAGTCGAGACAGGGGGCTTGGAGAGACCCAGTACTTC. Protein sequence: CASSRDRGLGETQYF.

The count of this clone is one. The CDR3 DNA reads TGTGCCAGCAGCCTACGACCCGAGGGACAGCCCCAGCATTTT. Translating it yields CASSLRPEGQPQHF. The chain uses TRBV5-8 and TRBJ1-5, with no clear D. Germline CDR1 SGHTS, CDR2 YDEGEE. There are 14 residues in the CDR3. Trimming left V 4 bases short and J 7 bases short, with 15 bases between. The entire variable domain, with the rest obtained from reference TRBV5-8 and TRBJ1-5, is as follows: EAGVTQSPTHLIKTRGQQATLRCSPISGHTSVYWYQQALGLGLQFLLWYDEGEERNRGNFPPRFSGRQFPNYSSELNVNALELEDSALYLCASSLRPEGQPQHFGDGTRLSIL.

The chain recombines TRBV5-4 with TRBJ2-5; 12 bases fit TRBD2. V lost 2 bases to trimming and J lost 3 bases; unmatched junction nucleotides: 5. The CDR3 sequence is 16 residues long. The V gene's germline CDR1 is SGHNT and CDR2 YYREEE (reference sequence). The CDR3 here is CASSLLAGGPEETQYF. The CDR3 DNA reads TGTGCCAGCAGCTTACTAGCGGGGGGACCAGAAGAGACCCAGTACTTC.

This clone was detected a few times. The chain has TRBV28 and TRBJ1-5; the match to TRBD1 covers 8 bases. CDR3 length equals 14 residues. Germline V gene data show CDR1 as MDHEN and CDR2 as SYDVKM. The V gene end was trimmed by 1 base and the J gene end by 6 bases; junction bases not matched to a gene: 2. CDR3 DNA sequence: TGTGCCAGCAGTTTATCAGGGGGCCGTCAGCCCCAGCATTTT. This translates into CASSLSGGRQPQHF.

V usage is TRBV28 and J usage is TRBJ2-6; the match to TRBD1 covers 8 bases. CDR3 length: 17 amino acids. The germline CDR1 and CDR2 sequences are MDHEN and SYDVKM. The J segment lost 2 bases and the V segment lost 6 bases, leaving 9 bases of the junction unmatched. As DNA, the CDR3 is TGTGCCAGCAGCCCACGACAGGGGATGGCTGGGGCCAACGTCCTGACTTTC. Translation gives CASSPRQGMAGANVLTF.

The V and J genes are TRBV27 and TRBJ1-1; D is ambiguous. V was shortened by 1 base and J by 1 base, with 7 bases between the two germline ends. The V gene's germline CDR1 is MNHEY and CDR2 SMNVEV (reference sequence). This CDR3 is 14 amino acids long. The CDR3 bases are TGTGCCAGCAGTTTATGGGCGCAGAACACTGAAGCTTTCTTT. The encoded protein is CASSLWAQNTEAFF.

This rearrangement joins TRBV28 to TRBJ1-5, with D possibly matching TRBD1 (6 bases). V shed 5 bases and J shed 1 base, with 12 bases lying between them. The CDR3 spans 15 residues. The germline V gene encodes CDR1 MDHEN and CDR2 SYDVKM. CDR3 in amino acids: CASSPQGRSNQPQHF. CDR3 bases: TGTGCCAGCAGTCCACAGGGCAGGAGCAATCAGCCCCAGCATTTT.

V usage is TRBV6-1 and J usage is TRBJ1-5; D remains unclear. Trimming stripped 1 base from V and 7 bases from J, with 14 bases between. This CDR3 has 15 residues. Germline assignment: CDR1 MNHNS and CDR2 SASEGT. CDR3 DNA sequence: TGTGCCAGCAGTGAAGTGATGGTGATCGGGCAGCCCCAGCATTTT. The encoded protein is CASSEVMVIGQPQHF.

This clone was recorded only once. The V gene is TRBV5-1, the J gene TRBJ2-3, with 12 bases fitting TRBD2. This CDR3 has 17 residues. Germline CDR1 and CDR2: SGHRS and YFSETQ. The V segment lost 4 bases and the J segment 2 bases; nucleotides outside the gene matches: 8. CDR3 amino acids: CASSPRPSGGATDTQYF. As DNA, the CDR3 is TGCGCCAGCAGCCCAAGGCCTAGCGGGGGGGCCACAGATACGCAGTATTTT.

This clone was found once. The chain has TRBV2 and TRBJ2-5; a possible D gene is TRBD2 (6 bases). The CDR3 has 15 residues. In germline, CDR1 is SNHLY, CDR2 FYNNEI. The germline V and J ends were trimmed by 6 bases and 1 base, with 15 bases remaining between them. CDR3 DNA: TGTGCCAGCAGGGGGAGGAGGCAATTCCAAGAGACCCAGTACTTC. It yields the protein CASRGRRQFQETQYF.

The chain carries TRBV6-1 and TRBJ1-6; D is uncertain. Trimming took off 0 bases at V and 6 bases at J, with 3 bases between the two ends. Germline values: CDR1 MNHNS, CDR2 SASEGT. The CDR3 totals 13 residues. In DNA form, the CDR3 reads TGTGCCAGCAGTGAAGCGGCTAATTCACCCCTCCACTTT. Translation gives CASSEAANSPLHF.

This clone has a single count. CDR3 DNA sequence: TGTGCCAGTAGTATTCCGCCCGGGGAACTGTTTTTT. Amino acids: CASSIPPGELFF. This chain joins TRBV19 and TRBJ1-4; D unresolved. V lost 3 bases to trimming and J lost 12 bases, with 11 bases between them. The V gene's germline CDR1 is LNHDA and CDR2 SQIVND (reference sequence). The CDR3 length is 12 residues.

The chain joins TRBV19 to TRBJ1-4, with D perhaps TRBD1 (6 bases). The CDR3 contains 14 residues. Trimming cost V 8 bases and J 6 bases, with 16 bases left between them. Germline V gives CDR1 LNHDA, CDR2 SQIVND (reference sequence). The CDR3 nucleotides are TGTGCCAGTTCTTTGGACAGTGAGGATGAAAAACTGTTTTTT. This codes for CASSLDSEDEKLFF.

V gene TRBV6-1 combines with J gene TRBJ2-1; weak D call: TRBD2 (6 bases). Trimming took off 0 bases at V and 4 bases at J, with 7 bases between the two ends. The CDR3 contains 14 residues. CDR1 MNHNS and CDR2 SASEGT come from the germline V gene. CDR3 sequence (DNA): TGTGCCAGCAGTGAAGCGGGACTTTACAATGAGCAGTTCTTC. It yields the protein CASSEAGLYNEQFF.

The chain is built from TRBV29-1 and TRBJ1-2; no firm D call. V was clipped by 4 bases and J by 7 bases, with 10 bases between them. Germline CDR1 is SQVTM and CDR2 is ANQGSEA. The length of the CDR3 is 11 residues. The CDR3 region is CSVGKESGYTF. The CDR3 nucleotides are TGCAGCGTTGGTAAGGAGTCTGGCTACACCTTC.

The gene calls are TRBV7-9 and TRBJ2-2; TRBD2 might be the D (5 bases). The V end was cut by 5 bases, the J end by 2 bases, with 18 bases between. The V gene's germline CDR1 is SEHNR and CDR2 FQNEAQ (reference sequence). CDR3 length: 17 residues. As DNA, the CDR3 is TGTGCCAGCAGCCCCGCCCATGGGGAGCCTAACACCGGGGAGCTGTTTTTT. Translating gives CASSPAHGEPNTGELFF.

This chain joins TRBV18 and TRBJ2-5; no firm D call. Per the germline V gene, CDR1 is KGHSH and CDR2 is LQKENI. The CDR3 is 13 residues long. V was pared by 7 bases and J by 3 bases, with 12 bases between. CDR3 in amino acids: CASFVRPEETQYF. DNA of the CDR3: TGTGCCAGCTTTGTCCGTCCTGAAGAGACCCAGTACTTC.

The chain joins TRBV27 to TRBJ1-5; TRBD1 agrees at 7 bases. Germline V gene lookup returns CDR1 MNHEY and CDR2 SMNVEV (reference sequence). With 5 bases clipped from V and 7 bases from J, the junction kept 11 bases outside the gene matches. The CDR3 is 15 amino acids. The CDR3 DNA reads TGTGCCAGCAGTCCGAAGACAGGGCCGTGGCAGCCCCAGCATTTT. It specifies CASSPKTGPWQPQHF.

V is TRBV5-5 and J is TRBJ1-1; 7 bases line up with TRBD1. V shed 4 bases, J shed 4 bases, and the junction held 13 bases outside the gene matches. This CDR3 comprises 16 residues. The germline gives CDR1 SGHKS, CDR2 YYEKEE (reference sequence). The CDR3 region has the DNA TGTGCCAGCAGCCTTGAGACAGGGATTTCTACCACTGAAGCTTTCTTT. Translation: CASSLETGISTTEAFF. The entire variable domain, with the rest obtained from reference TRBV5-5 and TRBJ1-1, is as follows: DAGVTQSPTHLIKTRGQQVTLRCSPISGHKSVSWYQQVLGQGPQFIFQYYEKEERGRGNFPDRFSARQFPNYSSELNVNALLLGDSALYLCASSLETGISTTEAFFGQGTRLTVV.

The gene calls are TRBV29-1 and TRBJ2-5, with 7 nucleotides matching TRBD1. The germline V gene encodes CDR1 SQVTM and CDR2 ANQGSEA. V was pared by 0 bases and J by 3 bases, with 10 bases of the junction left unmatched. The CDR3 loop spans 16 amino acids. The CDR3 nucleotides read TGCAGCGTTGAAGACCGCCGAGGGGGCAGGGAAGAGACCCAGTACTTC. This translates into CSVEDRRGGREETQYF.

This chain uses TRBV6-5 with TRBJ2-1, with D uncertain. V was pared by 4 bases and J by 6 bases, with 4 bases between. This CDR3 spans 11 amino acids. Germline CDR1 reads MNHEY; CDR2 reads SVGAGI. As DNA, the CDR3 is TGTGCCAGCAGTTGGGCCAATGAGCAGTTCTTC. Its protein is CASSWANEQFF.

The chain has TRBV19 and TRBJ1-1; 9 bases map to TRBD1. Germline assignment: CDR1 LNHDA and CDR2 SQIVND (reference sequence). This CDR3 is 16 amino acids long. Unmatched junction bases numbered 8, after V lost 6 bases and J lost 0 bases. The CDR3 nucleotides read TGTGCCAGTAGCCCCGGACAGGGGCCCATGAACACTGAAGCTTTCTTT. Translated, it gives CASSPGQGPMNTEAFF.